A single sample is the source of the 17 T cell receptor beta chains below, sequenced in a study of Ad26.COV2.S vaccination and SARS-CoV-2 variants. Profiled with immunoSEQ multiplex PCR; TCRdb holds only in-frame clones, not every one. The table has more than 300,000 clones, about 82% seen once. Treatment: about 20 received Ad26.COV2.S at low or high dose, single or two shots; 5 received placebo; per-sample allocation not given. Repertoires come from day 63 after the first vaccine or placebo injection. Here the sequenced sample was peripheral blood, taken in a trial of Ad26.COV2.S vaccine versus placebo. These receptors all stem from a person between 18 and 60 years old who received the Ad26.COV2.S COVID-19 vaccine or a placebo.

This chain links TRBV2 with TRBJ2-5; D is ambiguous. V dropped 7 bases and J dropped 0 bases, with 3 bases sitting between them. Germline CDR1 and CDR2: SNHLY and FYNNEI. The CDR3 spans 11 residues. CDR3 bases: TGTGCCAGCAAGTACCAAGAGACCCAGTACTTC. This sequence encodes CASKYQETQYF.

The V gene is TRBV11-3, the J gene TRBJ2-3; D tentatively reads TRBD1 or TRBD2 (6 bases each). With 5 bases removed from V and 4 bases from J, the gap between germline ends came to 19 bases. CDR1 SGHNT and CDR2 YENEEA come from the germline V gene. The CDR3 contains 16 residues. CDR3 DNA sequence: TGTGCCAGCAGCCCTTTCAAGAGGGGGGTGGCAGATACGCAGTATTTT. This codes for CASSPFKRGVADTQYF.

The rearrangement joins TRBV7-2 to TRBJ2-7, with 9 bases that match TRBD2. The V and J ends lost 4 bases and 2 bases, in that order; junction bases with no gene match: 9. The germline V gene encodes CDR1 SGHTA and CDR2 FQGNSA. This CDR3 spans 16 amino acids. CDR3 DNA: TGTGCCAGCAGCTCCTATGCGGGGGGGAACGCCTACGAGCAGTACTTC. Residues: CASSSYAGGNAYEQYF.

In its sample, this clone was seen once. The chain recombines TRBV3-1 (or the pseudogene TRBV3-2) with TRBJ1-6; D not resolved. This CDR3 region has 12 residues. Germline V gene data show CDR1 as LGHDT and CDR2 as YNNKEL (reference sequence). Deletions cut 1 base from V and 7 bases from J, with 2 bases between. The CDR3 DNA sequence: TGTGCCAGCAGCCAAGCCAATTCACCCCTCCACTTT. It yields the protein CASSQANSPLHF.

The chain links TRBV27 to TRBJ1-2, with D possibly TRBD1 on 6 matching bases. CDR3 length equals 14 residues. Trimming removed 5 bases from V and 3 bases from J, with 13 bases in between. CDR1 MNHEY and CDR2 SMNVEV come from the germline V gene (reference sequence). CDR3 bases: TGTGCCAGCAGTCGCACAACAGGGTACTATGGCTACACCTTC. This codes for CASSRTTGYYGYTF.

The chain uses TRBV4-2 and TRBJ2-5; TRBD2 matches at 13 bases. The CDR3 is 19 amino acids. CDR1 and CDR2 (germline): LGHNA, YNFKEQ. The ends lost 2 bases at V and 4 bases at J; junction bases unmatched: 13. The CDR3 nucleotides read TGTGCCAGCAGCCAACAGGACAGACGACTAGCGGGGGGAAGAGAGACCCAGTACTTC. Translated: CASSQQDRRLAGGRETQYF.

The chain recombines TRBV6-6 with TRBJ1-3, with D possibly being TRBD1 (6 bases). Germline-derived CDR1 and CDR2 are MNHNY and SVGAGI (reference sequence). V dropped 4 bases and J dropped 2 bases, with 9 bases sitting between them. The CDR3 is made up of 14 amino acids. Here the CDR3 DNA reads TGTGCCAGCAGTTCCCACAGGGCTGGAAACACCATATATTTT. Protein product: CASSSHRAGNTIYF.

The rearrangement uses TRBV10-1 and TRBJ2-2; D remains ambiguous. Germline assignment: CDR1 WNHNN and CDR2 SYGVQD (reference sequence). Trimming left V 2 bases short and J 5 bases short, with 3 bases between. This CDR3 comprises 12 residues. DNA of the CDR3: TGCGCCAGCAGTGAGAGTACCGGGGAGCTGTTTTTT. Amino acid sequence: CASSESTGELFF.

The V and J genes are TRBV19 and TRBJ2-7; D uncertain. Trimming cost V 3 bases and J 6 bases, with 18 bases left between them. CDR1 and CDR2 (germline): LNHDA, SQIVND (reference sequence). The CDR3 is 15 amino acids. CDR3 loop: CASSIGSGQWSEQYF. As DNA, the CDR3 is TGTGCCAGTAGTATCGGTAGTGGCCAGTGGTCCGAGCAGTACTTC. Variable domain in full (rest from reference TRBV19 and TRBJ2-7): DGGITQSPKYLFRKEGQNVTLSCEQNLNHDAMYWYRQDPGQGLRLIYYSQIVNDFQKGDIAEGYSVSREKKESFPLTVTSAQKNPTAFYLCASSIGSGQWSEQYFGPGTRLTVT.

This chain uses TRBV19 with TRBJ2-6; no definite D call. The length of the CDR3 is 16 residues. Germline V gives CDR1 LNHDA, CDR2 SQIVND (reference sequence). Between the trimmed V and J ends, which lost 0 bases and 3 bases, there was a span of 9 bases. Written as DNA, the CDR3 is TGTGCCAGTAGTATAGATCGGGTTGGTGGGGCCAACGTCCTGACTTTC. Its protein is CASSIDRVGGANVLTF.

In this sample, this clone turned up once. This sequence joins TRBV7-9 and TRBJ1-3; D possibly corresponds to TRBD1 (5 bases). Germline CDR1 SEHNR, CDR2 FQNEAQ (reference sequence). The CDR3 loop spans 16 amino acids. With 3 bases removed from V and 1 base from J, the gap between germline ends came to 13 bases. As DNA, the CDR3 is TGTGCCAGCAGCTTTTTTGAGGGGAGGTCTGGAAACACCATATATTTT. Protein: CASSFFEGRSGNTIYF.

The gene calls are TRBV28 and TRBJ1-1, with 7 bases matching TRBD1. The CDR3 loop spans 12 amino acids. V lost 7 bases, J lost 12 bases, and 11 bases stayed unmatched. CDR1 MDHEN and CDR2 SYDVKM come from the germline V gene. CDR3 DNA: TGTGCCAGCACCCGAGGGGGCTCAAGGACTTTCTTT. Its protein product is CASTRGGSRTFF.

The V call is TRBV30, the J call TRBJ2-1; D remains ambiguous. Trimming took 2 bases from V and 7 from J, leaving 12 bases between them. Germline V gives CDR1 GTSNPN, CDR2 SVGIG (reference sequence). The CDR3 contains 13 residues. The CDR3 DNA sequence: TGTGCCTGGAGTCAGGAACGGACGAATGAGCAGTTCTTC. Encoded protein: CAWSQERTNEQFF.

The V gene is TRBV19, the J gene TRBJ1-1; D is unclear. The ends were cut back, 8 bases at V and 1 base at J, with 14 bases in the middle. Looked up from germline, CDR1 is LNHDA and CDR2 is SQIVND (reference sequence). The CDR3 extends over 14 amino acids. DNA of the CDR3: TGTGCCAGTTCGTTAGGTGGTTCGAACACTGAAGCTTTCTTT. Its protein product is CASSLGGSNTEAFF. Complete variable domain (other parts from reference TRBV19 and TRBJ1-1): DGGITQSPKYLFRKEGQNVTLSCEQNLNHDAMYWYRQDPGQGLRLIYYSQIVNDFQKGDIAEGYSVSREKKESFPLTVTSAQKNPTAFYLCASSLGGSNTEAFFGQGTRLTVV.

This clone was counted once. The chain joins TRBV11-2 to TRBJ2-1; 9 bases line up with TRBD2. This CDR3 is 16 amino acids long. V dropped 1 base and J dropped 5; count of bases not matched to a gene: 6. Germline V gene sequence: CDR1 SGHAT, CDR2 FQNNGV. The CDR3 loop is CASSLVLAGPHNEQFF. The CDR3, as DNA: TGTGCCAGCAGCTTAGTCCTAGCGGGGCCGCACAATGAGCAGTTCTTC. The whole variable domain, filled in from reference TRBV11-2 and TRBJ2-1, reads EAGVAQSPRYKIIEKRQSVAFWCNPISGHATLYWYQQILGQGPKLLIQFQNNGVVDDSQLPKDRFSAERLKGVDSTLKIQPAKLEDSAVYLCASSLVLAGPHNEQFFGPGTRLTVL.

This clone was seen only once. V is TRBV6-5 and J is TRBJ1-1; D is unresolved. CDR3 length: 14 residues. The ends were cut back, 0 bases at V and 1 base at J, with 6 bases in the middle. Germline CDR1 reads MNHEY; CDR2 reads SVGAGI. The DNA for the CDR3 is TGTGCCAGCAGTTACTCTTTCGGGAACACTGAAGCTTTCTTT. It encodes CASSYSFGNTEAFF.

This clone has only a few counts. V and J are TRBV29-1 and TRBJ2-1; D unresolved. This CDR3 region has 16 residues. CDR1 is SQVTM, CDR2 ANQGSEA, per germline. V shed 3 bases and J shed 4 bases, with 19 bases lying between them. CDR3 sequence reads: CSVESSVASQYNEQFF. Written as DNA, the CDR3 is TGCAGCGTTGAGTCCTCTGTGGCTTCGCAATACAATGAGCAGTTCTTC.